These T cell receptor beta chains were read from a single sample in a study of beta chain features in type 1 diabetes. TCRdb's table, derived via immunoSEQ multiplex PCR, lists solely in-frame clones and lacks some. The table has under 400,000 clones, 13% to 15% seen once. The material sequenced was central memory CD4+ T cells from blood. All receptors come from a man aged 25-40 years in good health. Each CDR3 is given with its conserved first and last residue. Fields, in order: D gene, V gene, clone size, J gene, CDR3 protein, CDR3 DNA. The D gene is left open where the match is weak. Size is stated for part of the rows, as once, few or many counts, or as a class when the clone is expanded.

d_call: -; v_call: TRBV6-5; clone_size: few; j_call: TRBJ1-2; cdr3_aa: CASSRATNDGYTF; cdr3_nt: TGTGCCAGCAGCCGCGCAACGAACGATGGCTACACCTTC
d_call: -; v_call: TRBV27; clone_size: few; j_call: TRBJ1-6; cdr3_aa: CASRTFAGANSPLHF; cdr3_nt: TGTGCCAGCAGAACTTTTGCAGGGGCTAATTCACCCCTCCACTTT
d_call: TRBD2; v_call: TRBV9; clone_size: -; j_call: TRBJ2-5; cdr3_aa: CASSVVASGGAETQYF; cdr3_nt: TGTGCCAGCAGCGTAGTGGCTAGCGGGGGGGCCGAGACCCAGTACTTC
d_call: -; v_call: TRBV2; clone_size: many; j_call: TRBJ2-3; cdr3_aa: CASRGVGGTQYF; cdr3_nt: TGTGCCAGCAGGGGTGTGGGTGGTACGCAGTATTTT
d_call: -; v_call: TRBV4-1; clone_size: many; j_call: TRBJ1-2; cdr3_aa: CASSQYGSTTF; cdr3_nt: TGCGCCAGCAGCCAATATGGTTCTACCACCTTC
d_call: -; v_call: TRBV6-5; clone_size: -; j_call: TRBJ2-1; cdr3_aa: CASRPQERGNEQFF; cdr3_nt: TGTGCCAGCAGACCTCAGGAAAGGGGCAATGAGCAGTTCTTC
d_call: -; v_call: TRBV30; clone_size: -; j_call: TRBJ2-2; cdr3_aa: CAWSVVGAGELFF; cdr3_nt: TGTGCCTGGAGCGTAGTGGGCGCCGGGGAGCTGTTTTTT
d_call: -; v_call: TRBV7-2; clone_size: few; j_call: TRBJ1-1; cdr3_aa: CASSPDFATEAFF; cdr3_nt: TGTGCCAGCAGCCCCGACTTTGCCACTGAAGCTTTCTTT
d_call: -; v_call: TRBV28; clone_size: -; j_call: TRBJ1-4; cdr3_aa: CASRGQPGREKLFF; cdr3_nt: TGTGCCAGCAGAGGACAACCTGGTCGTGAAAAACTGTTTTTT
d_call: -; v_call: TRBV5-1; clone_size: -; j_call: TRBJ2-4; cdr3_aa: CASGPRGPGNIQYF; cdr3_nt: TGCGCCAGCGGACCCCGGGGGCCGGGAAACATTCAGTACTTC
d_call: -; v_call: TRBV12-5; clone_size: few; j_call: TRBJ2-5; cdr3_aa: CASGPGETQYF; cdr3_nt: TGTGCTAGTGGTCCGGGGGAGACCCAGTACTTC
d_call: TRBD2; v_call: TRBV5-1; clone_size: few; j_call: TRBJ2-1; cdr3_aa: CASSVETGLAVHNEQFF; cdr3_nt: TGCGCCAGCAGCGTCGAGACTGGACTAGCGGTCCACAATGAGCAGTTCTTC
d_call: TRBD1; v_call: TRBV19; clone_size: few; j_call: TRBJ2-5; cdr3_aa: CASSKGTAQETQYF; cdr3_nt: TGTGCCAGTAGTAAAGGGACAGCCCAAGAGACCCAGTACTTC
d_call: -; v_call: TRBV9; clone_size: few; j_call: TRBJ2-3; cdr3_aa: CASGAGTSTDTQYF; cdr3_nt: TGTGCCAGTGGTGCGGGGACTAGCACAGATACGCAGTATTTT
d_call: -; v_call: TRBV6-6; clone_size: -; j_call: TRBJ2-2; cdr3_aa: CASRVTANTGELFF; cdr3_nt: TGTGCCAGCAGGGTCACGGCGAACACCGGGGAGCTGTTTTTT
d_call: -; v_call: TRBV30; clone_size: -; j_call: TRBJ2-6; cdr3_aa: CAWTLRSGANVLTF; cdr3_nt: TGTGCCTGGACCCTCCGCTCTGGGGCCAACGTCCTGACTTTC
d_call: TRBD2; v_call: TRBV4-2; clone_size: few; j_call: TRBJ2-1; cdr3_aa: CASGDAGGSNNEQFF; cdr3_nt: TGTGCCAGCGGAGACGCGGGAGGGAGTAACAATGAGCAGTTCTTC
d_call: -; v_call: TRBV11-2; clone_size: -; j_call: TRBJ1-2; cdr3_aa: CASSLGLRGNGYTF; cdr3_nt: TGTGCCAGCAGCTTAGGTCTGAGGGGGAATGGCTACACCTTC
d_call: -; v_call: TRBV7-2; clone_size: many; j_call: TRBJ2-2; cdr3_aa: CASTPVLGELFF; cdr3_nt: TGTGCCAGCACACCGGTTCTCGGGGAGCTGTTTTTT
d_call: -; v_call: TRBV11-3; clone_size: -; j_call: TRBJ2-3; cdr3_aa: CASSLEFTDTQYF; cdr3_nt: TGTGCCAGCAGCTTAGAGTTCACAGATACGCAGTATTTT
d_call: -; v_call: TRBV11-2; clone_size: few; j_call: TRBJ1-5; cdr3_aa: CASSLQSSNQPQHF; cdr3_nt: TGTGCCAGCAGCTTACAATCGAGCAATCAGCCCCAGCATTTT
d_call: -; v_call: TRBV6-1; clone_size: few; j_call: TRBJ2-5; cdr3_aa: CASSYKETQYF; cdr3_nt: TGTGCCAGCAGTTACAAAGAGACCCAGTACTTC
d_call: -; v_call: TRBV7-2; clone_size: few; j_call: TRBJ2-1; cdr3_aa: CASSLGGSGLLGNEQFF; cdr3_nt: TGTGCCAGCAGCCTCGGGGGTAGCGGCCTGCTTGGCAATGAGCAGTTCTTC
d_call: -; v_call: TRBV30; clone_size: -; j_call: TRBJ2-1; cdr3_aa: CAWSVRAIQREQFF; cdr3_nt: TGTGCCTGGAGTGTAAGGGCGATTCAACGGGAGCAGTTCTTC
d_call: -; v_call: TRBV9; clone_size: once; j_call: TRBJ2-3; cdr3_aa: CASSANLADTQYF; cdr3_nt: TGTGCCAGCAGCGCCAACCTCGCAGATACGCAGTATTTT
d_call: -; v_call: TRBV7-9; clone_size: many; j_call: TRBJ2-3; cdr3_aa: CASSLGRTSGDTQYF; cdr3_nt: TGTGCCAGCAGCTTGGGCCGGACCTCAGGAGATACGCAGTATTTT
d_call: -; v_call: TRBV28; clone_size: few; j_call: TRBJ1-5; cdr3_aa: CASSFPHRSDQPQHF; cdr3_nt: TGTGCCAGCAGTTTTCCCCACAGGAGCGATCAGCCCCAGCATTTT
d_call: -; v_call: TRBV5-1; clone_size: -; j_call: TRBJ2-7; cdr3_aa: CASSLRQFLGEQYF; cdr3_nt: TGCGCCAGCAGCTTGCGGCAGTTCCTCGGCGAGCAGTACTTC
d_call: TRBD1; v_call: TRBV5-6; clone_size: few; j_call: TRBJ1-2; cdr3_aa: CASSYGQGAEGYTF; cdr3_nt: TGTGCCAGCAGCTATGGACAGGGGGCGGAAGGCTACACCTTC
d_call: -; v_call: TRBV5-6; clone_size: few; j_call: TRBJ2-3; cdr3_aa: CASSFVGADTQYF; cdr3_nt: TGTGCCAGCAGCTTTGTGGGGGCAGATACGCAGTATTTT
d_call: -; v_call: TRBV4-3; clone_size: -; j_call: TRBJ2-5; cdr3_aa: CASSKRPQETQYF; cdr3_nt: TGCGCCAGCAGTAAGCGCCCCCAAGAGACCCAGTACTTC
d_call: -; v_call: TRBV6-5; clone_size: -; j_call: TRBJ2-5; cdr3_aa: CASMIPAVPRETQYF; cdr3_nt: TGTGCCAGCATGATCCCGGCGGTGCCCCGAGAGACCCAGTACTTC
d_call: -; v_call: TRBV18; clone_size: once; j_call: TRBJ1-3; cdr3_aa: CASSPTSSGNTIYF; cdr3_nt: TGTGCCAGCTCACCAACCAGCTCTGGAAACACCATATATTTT
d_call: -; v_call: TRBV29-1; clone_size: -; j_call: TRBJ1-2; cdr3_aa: CSVSTGPPEFNYGYTF; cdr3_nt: TGCAGCGTGAGTACAGGGCCTCCGGAGTTTAACTATGGCTACACCTTC
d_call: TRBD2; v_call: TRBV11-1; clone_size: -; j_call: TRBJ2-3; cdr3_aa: CASSPLAVQDTQYF; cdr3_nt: TGTGCCAGCAGCCCCCTAGCGGTACAAGATACGCAGTATTTT